Included here is one T cell receptor (beta chain) sequence, with context. Per the study methods: The authors estimated nucleated cell counts from reference gene primer amplification. Here immunoSEQ multiplex PCR was the method, and the copy in TCRdb shows in-frame clones only, minus some. V, J and clone size are taken as reported in that table, and D and trimming were inferred from the DNA itself. The data show 300,000 to 400,000 clones, 87% seen once. A Seattle source enrolled patients during active infection and followed them longitudinally. J was trimmed by 5 bases and V by 4 bases; bases with no gene match: 6. CDR3 size: 14 residues. The germline V gene encodes CDR1 KGHSH and CDR2 LQKENI. The data originate from a study of blood T cell repertoires in COVID-19. Study-wide background: Collection of acute and convalescent COVID-19 samples took place in the United States, Italy and Spain. Sample material is recorded as cDNA or gDNA derived from T cells, B-cell-depleted T cells, or PBMCs.

This receptor was taken from a man aged 25-45 years with COVID-19, enrolled during active disease. Sequenced material: peripheral blood. The V gene is TRBV18, the J gene TRBJ1-1; 8 bases are a match to TRBD1. In nucleotides, the CDR3 is TGTGCCAGCTCACAATGGACAGGGAGGACTGAAGCTTTCTTT. Amino acids: CASSQWTGRTEAFF.